The 9 T cell receptor beta chains listed next were all sequenced from one sample in a study of cytomegalovirus exposure and HLA in healthy donors. PCR used 60 Vbeta primers and 13 Jbeta primers. The protocol was immunoSEQ multiplex PCR, while the TCRdb copy is restricted to in-frame clones and leaves out a portion. Here the sample spans about 120,000 clones, roughly 80% being singletons. Sequencing input: PBMCs. These receptor sequences come from a female donor in good health and CMV-seronegative.

The V and J genes are TRBV7-8 and TRBJ1-2, with 8 positions matching TRBD1. The CDR3 is made up of 14 amino acids. In germline, CDR1 is SGHVS, CDR2 FQNEAQ. After removal of 5 bases from V and 6 bases from J, the junction contained 8 bases not matched to a gene. CDR3 loop: CASSADRGYDGYTF. As DNA, the CDR3 is TGTGCCAGCAGCGCTGACAGGGGATATGATGGCTACACCTTC.

The V gene is TRBV19, the J gene TRBJ1-2; D uncertain. Germline CDR1 reads LNHDA; CDR2 reads SQIVND (reference sequence). Trimming pared 1 base from V and 8 bases from J, leaving 11 bases between. This CDR3 spans 13 amino acids. The CDR3 nucleotides read TGTGCCAGTAGTATAGCCCCGGGTTACGGCTACACCTTC. As protein: CASSIAPGYGYTF.

V usage is TRBV27 and J usage is TRBJ1-3; no reliable D call. Trimming pared 1 base from V and 4 bases from J, leaving 5 bases between. CDR1 is MNHEY and CDR2 is SMNVEV in the germline V gene (reference sequence). CDR3 size: 13 residues. This chain's CDR3 is CASSLYRGNTIYF. The CDR3 nucleotides are TGTGCCAGCAGTTTATATCGGGGAAACACCATATATTTT.

V gene TRBV29-1 combines with J gene TRBJ1-2, with a tentative D call TRBD1 (5 bases). V lost 3 bases, J lost 2 bases, and 7 bases lay in between. The CDR3 is 12 amino acids. Germline V CDR1 and CDR2: SQVTM, ANQGSEA. The CDR3 spells CSVDGGNYGYTF. CDR3 DNA sequence: TGCAGCGTTGATGGGGGGAACTATGGCTACACCTTC.

The chain links TRBV2 to TRBJ1-1; 7 positions agree with TRBD1. J was trimmed by 5 bases and V by 7 bases; bases with no gene match: 10. The CDR3 is 14 residues long. Germline assignment: CDR1 SNHLY and CDR2 FYNNEI. CDR3 sequence: CASKWDSSGTEAFF. DNA of the CDR3: TGTGCCAGCAAGTGGGACAGCTCAGGGACTGAAGCTTTCTTT.

This clone was seen a few times. The V and J genes are TRBV5-6 and TRBJ1-5; 10 bases are a match to TRBD1. The CDR3 length is 14 residues. Germline lookup yields CDR1 SGHDT and CDR2 YYEEEE. J lost 9 bases, V lost 4 bases, and 7 bases had no gene match. CDR3 amino acids: CASSPRGDRGPQHF. In DNA, the CDR3 is TGTGCCAGCAGCCCGAGGGGGGACAGGGGGCCCCAGCATTTT.

This chain uses TRBV6-6 with TRBJ1-2; perhaps TRBD1 as D (5 bases). V was trimmed by 4 bases and J by 5 bases, leaving 8 bases between them. Germline-derived CDR1 and CDR2 are MNHNY and SVGAGI (reference sequence). The CDR3 totals 12 residues. This CDR3 is CASSSTAYGYTF. CDR3 sequence (DNA): TGTGCCAGCAGTTCGACAGCTTATGGCTACACCTTC.

This chain uses TRBV4-3 with TRBJ2-3; D unresolved. CDR1 and CDR2 (germline): LGHNA, YSLEER. V lost 4 bases and J 2 bases, leaving 16 bases between the germline ends. CDR3 length: 16 amino acids. CDR3 bases: TGCGCCAGCAGCCCACGCGCCTCGTCTTACACAGATACGCAGTATTTT. This sequence encodes CASSPRASSYTDTQYF.

The chain carries TRBV5-3 and TRBJ2-2; 8 nucleotides agree with TRBD2. TRBV5-3 qualifies as an ORF whose function is uncertain. The V segment lost 3 bases and the J segment 3 bases; nucleotides outside the gene matches: 13. This CDR3 is 18 amino acids long. Written as DNA, the CDR3 is TGTGCCAGAAGCTGGCCCGGGAGGGCCCCAGGGGACACCGGGGAGCTGTTTTTT. It yields the protein CARSWPGRAPGDTGELFF.